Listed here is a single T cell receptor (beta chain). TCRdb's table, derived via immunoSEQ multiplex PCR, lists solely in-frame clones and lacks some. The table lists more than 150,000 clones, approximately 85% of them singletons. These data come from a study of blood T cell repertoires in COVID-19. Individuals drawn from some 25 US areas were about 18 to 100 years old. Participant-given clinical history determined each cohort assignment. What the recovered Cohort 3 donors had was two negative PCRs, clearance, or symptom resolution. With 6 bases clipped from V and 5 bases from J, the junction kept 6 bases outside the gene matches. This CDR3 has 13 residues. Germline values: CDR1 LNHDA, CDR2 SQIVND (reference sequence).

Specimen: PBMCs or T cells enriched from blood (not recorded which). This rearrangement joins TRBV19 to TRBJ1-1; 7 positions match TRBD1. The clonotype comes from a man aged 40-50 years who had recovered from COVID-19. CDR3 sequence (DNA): TGTGCCAGTAGCCAGGGGGATTTTACTGAAGCTTTCTTT. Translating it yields CASSQGDFTEAFF. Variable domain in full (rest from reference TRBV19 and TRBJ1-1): DGGITQSPKYLFRKEGQNVTLSCEQNLNHDAMYWYRQDPGQGLRLIYYSQIVNDFQKGDIAEGYSVSREKKESFPLTVTSAQKNPTAFYLCASSQGDFTEAFFGQGTRLTVV.